The 20 T cell receptor beta chains in this list originate from one sample, sequenced in a study of T-cell memory formation after mild COVID-19. Each CDR3 protein is one row after TCRdb ran MiXCR on the 5' RACE reads. The repertoire includes roughly 110,000 distinct CDR3 sequences, 22% of them detected once, and 40% to 50% sits in the top ten. Sample: PBMCs or a T cell subset sorted from them (not recorded which). The receptor source for this set is a man between 18 and 29 years old who had mild COVID-19 (a few samples of this study predate the infection). Cell type and time point are not known.

Comment on this clonotype: One junction end does not reproduce the germline sequence, and a read error may be involved. This chain joins TRBV20-1 and TRBJ2-7; no definite D call. This CDR3 is built from 17 residues. Germline CDR1 is DFQATT and CDR2 is SNEGSKA (reference sequence). The CDR3 here is CSARDLTRRGRSDEQYF. The CDR3, as DNA: TGCAGTGCTAGAGATCTGACAAGGCGTGGGCGCTCCGACGAGCAGTACTTC.

This clonotype turned up a few times. The chain has TRBV13 and TRBJ2-7; D possibly corresponds to TRBD1 (6 bases). The germline V gene encodes CDR1 PRHDT and CDR2 FYEKMQ (reference sequence). V lost 5 bases to trimming and J lost 7 bases, with 12 bases between them. The CDR3 is made up of 12 amino acids. The CDR3 region has the DNA TGTGCCAGCAGCCCGCAGGGGCGGGAGCAGTACTTC. Translated, it gives CASSPQGREQYF.

This clonotype was found many times. The genes are TRBV4-3 and TRBJ1-2; no clear D. The germline CDR1 and CDR2 sequences are LGHNA and YSLEER. The CDR3 loop spans 17 amino acids. Trimming cost V 4 bases and J 4 bases, with 22 bases left between them. The CDR3 DNA reads as TGCGCCAGCAGCCCTAGCAGGTCGCCTGGTGTGGTCTATGGCTACACCTTC. Protein: CASSPSRSPGVVYGYTF.

This clonotype came up a few times. CDR3 protein: CASSDHSGLLNQPQHF. As DNA, the CDR3 is TGTGCCAGCAGCGACCATTCAGGGCTTCTTAATCAGCCCCAGCATTTT. The rearrangement joins TRBV7-8 to TRBJ1-5; D is perhaps TRBD1 (5 bases). This CDR3 is built from 16 residues. Germline lookup yields CDR1 SGHVS and CDR2 FQNEAQ. Trimming left V 5 bases short and J 4 bases short, with 18 bases between.

The chain links TRBV5-6 to TRBJ2-5; 11 nucleotides agree with TRBD2. The CDR3 covers 17 residues. Germline V lookup: CDR1 SGHDT, CDR2 YYEEEE. V lost 0 bases and J lost 5; bases outside the gene matches: 9. The CDR3 here is CASSLALAGGSKETQYF. The CDR3 DNA reads TGTGCCAGCAGCTTGGCTCTAGCGGGGGGCAGTAAGGAGACCCAGTACTTC.

This clonotype occurred a few times. This chain connects TRBV5-6 to TRBJ2-7; 7 nucleotides agree with TRBD1. The length of the CDR3 is 12 residues. The V gene's germline CDR1 is SGHDT and CDR2 YYEEEE. J gave up 6 bases and V 3 bases, and 3 bases lay outside the gene matches. CDR3 DNA: TGTGCCAGCAGCTCTGACAGGGCCGAGCAGTACTTC. Translation: CASSSDRAEQYF.

This clonotype has a handful of counts. V usage is TRBV7-8 and J usage is TRBJ1-5, with D uncertain. CDR1 and CDR2 (germline): SGHVS, FQNEAQ. With 4 bases removed from V and 6 bases from J, the gap between germline ends came to 10 bases. This CDR3 is 13 amino acids long. In nucleotides, the CDR3 is TGTGCCAGCAGCTCCCTCCCGGGTCAGCCCCAGCATTTT. Its protein product is CASSSLPGQPQHF.

The chain is built from TRBV6-2 or TRBV6-3 and TRBJ2-1; D unresolved. The CDR3 length is 15 residues. Per germline, CDR1 MNHEY and CDR2 SVGEGT. Deletions cut 0 bases from V and 6 bases from J, with 12 bases between. The CDR3 DNA reads TGTGCCAGCAGTTACTCGCTACTCAAGGGCAATGAGCAGTTCTTC. Its protein is CASSYSLLKGNEQFF.

To note about this clonotype: One junction end does not reproduce the germline sequence, and a read error may be involved. The chain uses TRBV19 and TRBJ1-2; D gene unclear. The CDR3 totals 10 residues. CDR1 and CDR2 from the germline V gene are LNHDA and SQIVND (reference sequence). The CDR3 sequence: CPSSAGSYTF. CDR3 DNA sequence: TGTCCCAGTAGTGCCGGTAGTTACACCTTC.

In nucleotides, the CDR3 is TGTGCCAGCAGCGGGGGCTTAGCCGGAGGGCCTGTAGATACGCAGTATTTT. Amino acid sequence: CASSGGLAGGPVDTQYF. This rearrangement joins TRBV9 to TRBJ2-3, with D perhaps matching TRBD2 (6 bases). With 3 bases removed from V and 5 bases from J, the gap between germline ends came to 22 bases. The CDR3 contains 17 residues. Germline CDR1 is SGDLS and CDR2 is YYNGEE.

The chain has TRBV4-3 and TRBJ2-7; unclear D gene. There are 15 residues in the CDR3. The germline V gene has CDR1 LGHNA and CDR2 YSLEER. Trimming pared 0 bases from V and 1 base from J, leaving 10 bases between. This CDR3 is CASSQERHTSYEQYF. The DNA of the CDR3 is TGCGCCAGCAGCCAAGAGAGGCACACTTCCTACGAGCAGTACTTC.

The CDR3 is CASSLVVAPYEQYV. In DNA form, the CDR3 reads TGTGCCAGCAGCTTAGTGGTAGCGCCTTACGAGCAGTACGTC. The chain uses TRBV7-9 and TRBJ2-7; tentative D call: TRBD2 (5 bases). Trimming shortened V by 1 base and J by 4 bases, and 11 bases separated the two germline ends. The CDR3 sequence is 14 residues long. From germline, CDR1 is SEHNR and CDR2 FQNEAQ (reference sequence).

The genes are TRBV7-2 and TRBJ2-1; TRBD2 agrees at 7 bases. From germline, CDR1 is SGHTA and CDR2 FQGNSA. The CDR3 consists of 18 residues. The junction had 13 bases not matched to a gene; V was cut back by 0 bases and J by 5 bases. CDR3 DNA sequence: TGTGCCAGCAGCTTAGCCCTTGTGTGGAGCGGGGCCAACAATGAGCAGTTCTTC. Protein product: CASSLALVWSGANNEQFF.

The chain couples TRBV29-1 to TRBJ2-1; D is possibly TRBD1 (5 bases). From germline, CDR1 is SQVTM and CDR2 ANQGSEA. Trimming took off 1 base at V and 7 bases at J, with 11 bases between the two ends. There are 13 residues in the CDR3. CDR3 loop: CSVEGAGLNEQFF. The CDR3 DNA follows: TGCAGCGTTGAAGGGGCAGGGCTAAATGAGCAGTTCTTC.

The chain employs TRBV7-2 and TRBJ1-6; D gene unclear. V lost 7 bases and J lost 10, with 8 bases in between. This CDR3 has 11 residues. CDR1 and CDR2 from the germline V gene are SGHTA and FQGNSA. CDR3 sequence reads: CASTDGSPLHF. The CDR3 coding sequence is TGTGCCAGCACCGACGGATCACCCCTCCACTTT.

The chain employs TRBV6-2 or TRBV6-3 and TRBJ1-5; 7 bases align to TRBD1. V lost 3 bases and J lost 1; bases outside the gene matches: 12. The CDR3 has 18 amino acids. Germline assignment: CDR1 MNHEY and CDR2 SVGEGT. The CDR3 protein is CASSYKRGQLPSNQPQHF. CDR3 coding DNA: TGTGCCAGCAGTTATAAGAGGGGACAGCTCCCAAGCAATCAGCCCCAGCATTTT.

The chain uses TRBV11-2 and TRBJ2-2, with 9 positions matching TRBD2. This CDR3 region has 15 residues. Germline V lookup: CDR1 SGHAT, CDR2 FQNNGV. Losses at the gene ends were 5 bases for V and 7 bases for J; bases not matched to a gene: 8. CDR3 sequence reads: CASSVLAGGVGELFF. The CDR3, as DNA: TGTGCCAGCAGCGTCCTGGCGGGGGGGGTCGGGGAGCTGTTTTTT.

J is TRBJ1-2 and V is TRBV10-3; D is unresolved. Trimming stripped 6 bases from V and 4 bases from J, with 15 bases between. The CDR3 spans 14 residues. Germline V CDR1 and CDR2: ENHRY, SYGVKD. The CDR3 loop reads CAISIDPGGYGYTF. CDR3 nucleotide sequence: TGTGCCATCAGCATAGACCCAGGAGGCTATGGCTACACCTTC.

This clonotype was seen a handful of times. The V and J genes are TRBV29-1 and TRBJ2-1, with D unclear. The V end was cut by 5 bases, the J end by 2 bases, with 10 bases between. Germline CDR1 SQVTM, CDR2 ANQGSEA. The CDR3 length is 13 residues. The CDR3 region is CSVIGGTYNEQFF. DNA of the CDR3: TGCAGCGTTATAGGTGGCACCTACAATGAGCAGTTCTTC.

Ten or more counts support this clonotype. This chain connects TRBV4-1 to TRBJ2-6; D unclear. Deletions cut 4 bases from V and 2 bases from J, with 6 bases between. Germline V lookup: CDR1 MGHRA, CDR2 YSYEKL. This CDR3 spans 14 amino acids. The CDR3 is CASSPVTGANVLTF. The CDR3 coding sequence is TGCGCCAGCAGCCCCGTCACTGGGGCCAACGTCCTGACTTTC.